Sequencing of this T cell receptor (beta chain) was carried out in a study of shared clonotypes between healthy human individuals. TCRdb's copy holds only in-frame clones and misses some; the assay was immunoSEQ multiplex PCR. The repertoire holds 2 million or so clones, 90% to 95% seen once, with around 0.13% in the top ten. The CDR3 length is 14 residues. With V trimmed by 6 bases and J by 0 bases, 4 bases remained unmatched. From germline, CDR1 is MNHEY and CDR2 SVGAGI. This receptor was obtained from a man between 18 and 35 years old in good health. The chain employs TRBV6-5 and TRBJ1-2, with 7 nucleotides matching TRBD1. The sample consisted of naive CD4+ T cells sorted from blood. Subset described: CD45RA+ positively selected. The CDR3 loop is CASSRQGSNYGYTF. The CDR3 DNA sequence: TGTGCCAGCAGCCGACAGGGTTCTAACTATGGCTACACCTTC.